This paragraph covers one T cell receptor (beta chain) sequence. This clonotype was detected ten times or more. Its specific antigen is unknown. No much larger clonotype is one base removed from it; base qualities were not supplied. Graves' hyperthyroidism was defined as stable when no progression to ophthalmopathy occurred over 18 months of follow-up. Hyperthyroidism patients were newly diagnosed, with disease duration under 2 months, and aged 18 to 65 years. Exclusion was applied to patients with uncontrolled infections, other autoimmune diseases, pregnancy or lactation. Clinical symptoms, serum thyroxine and TRAb, thyroid ultrasound, and orbital computed tomography formed the basis for the diagnoses. Ficoll-Paque density gradient centrifugation was used to isolate PBMCs from around 10 ml of fresh peripheral blood. Total RNA was extracted using Trizol reagent, and RNA quality was assessed on an Agilent 2100 Bioanalyzer.

These data originate in a study of T cells in Graves' hyperthyroidism and ophthalmopathy (dated by TCRdb to the late 2010s). Notes on the research overall: Peripheral blood was sampled at the time of initial diagnosis, prior to any treatment. According to the paper, TCR Vbeta CDR3 sequencing was carried out on some 140 peripheral blood samples, which came from under 50 ophthalmopathy, 75 or so hyperthyroidism and around 17 progressor patients. Prospective prediction of ophthalmopathy was tested in an independent validation cohort of fewer than 20 hyperthyroidism patients and 15 to 17 patients who later progressed to ophthalmopathy. To identify distinguishing TCR V-J signatures, a discovery cohort of some 99 patients was used, comprising under 45 with Graves' ophthalmopathy and around 57 with stable Graves' hyperthyroidism. The study also compared thyroid tissue and blood T-cell repertoires from several Graves' hyperthyroidism patients. After sampling, hyperthyroidism patients received methimazole starting at 30 mg daily, and ophthalmopathy patients received high-dose intravenous methylprednisolone. For training and testing, the 95 to 100 patients in the discovery cohort were randomly divided in a 7:3 ratio. The research as a whole found: In cross-validation, a model built on a 13 V-J signature told ophthalmopathy apart from stable hyperthyroidism with approximately 91% sensitivity and approximately 84% specificity, and in testing the same model reached 80%/75%. Sample size was not statistically predetermined, and investigators were not blinded to group allocation. In validation, the model predicted progression to ophthalmopathy a median of 6.5 months before onset, with about 67% sensitivity and just under 75% specificity. Most expanded thyroid clonotypes (frequency above 0.001) were also detected in blood, suggesting blood repertoires may reflect thyroid immune responses.

At the junction V is shortened by 0 bases and J by 0 bases, with 14 bases in between. According to the germline V gene, CDR1 reads SGHNT and CDR2 reads YENEEA. The CDR3 measures 17 amino acids from cysteine to phenylalanine. Only the CDR3 DNA is retained, 51 bases long and in frame from the first base. The TCR beta CDR3 regions were amplified from the RNA transcripts. The first round of RT-PCR for the TCR CDR3 was performed with the HTBI primer set and the Qiagen OneStep RT-PCR kit. A second multiplex PCR round built the libraries, followed by size selection and purification. Paired-end sequencing of the libraries was performed with 100 bp reads on an Illumina HiSeq2000. In the original analysis: Raw data were processed with SOAPnuke, discarding reads with adapters, uncalled bases, mean Phred below 15, or no exact constant-primer or identifier match. High-quality paired reads were merged with COPE v1.2.5, and unique nucleotide sequences were defined as clonotypes. MiTCR v1.1 was used to align the clonotypes against IMGT TRBV, TRBD and TRBJ reference segments. Only V-J combinations with frequency above 0.0001, covering 99% to 99.2% of repertoires, were analysed. The TCS score was defined as the ratio of F50 (clonal expansion) to E x V (chaos), calculated using BLOSUM62-based TCRdist between CDR3 peptides within each V-J. Welch's t-statistics and random forest reduced several hundred V-J features to 13, which were used in a naive Bayes classifier (R e1071). TCRdb reprocessing: public reads trimmed at Q25 with fastp, clones called with MiXCR, in-frame beta chains kept. Merged by CDR3 protein, the rows form single entries marked with the most common genes and DNA. These V and J calls rely on TCRdb rather than the paper's analysis. The sample includes hundreds of thousands of distinct CDR3 sequences, with about 15% observed a single time. In total, the top ten clones hold roughly 10% of the sample.

Sample: blood. The sequence came from a woman under 30 with Graves' hyperthyroidism. The sequence links TRBV11-3 to TRBJ1-1; no D gene can be assigned with confidence. The DNA sequence is given as TGTGCCAGCAGCTTAGATATGATGGGGAGTCTGAACACTGAAGCTTTCTTT. The resulting protein is CASSLDMMGSLNTEAFF.